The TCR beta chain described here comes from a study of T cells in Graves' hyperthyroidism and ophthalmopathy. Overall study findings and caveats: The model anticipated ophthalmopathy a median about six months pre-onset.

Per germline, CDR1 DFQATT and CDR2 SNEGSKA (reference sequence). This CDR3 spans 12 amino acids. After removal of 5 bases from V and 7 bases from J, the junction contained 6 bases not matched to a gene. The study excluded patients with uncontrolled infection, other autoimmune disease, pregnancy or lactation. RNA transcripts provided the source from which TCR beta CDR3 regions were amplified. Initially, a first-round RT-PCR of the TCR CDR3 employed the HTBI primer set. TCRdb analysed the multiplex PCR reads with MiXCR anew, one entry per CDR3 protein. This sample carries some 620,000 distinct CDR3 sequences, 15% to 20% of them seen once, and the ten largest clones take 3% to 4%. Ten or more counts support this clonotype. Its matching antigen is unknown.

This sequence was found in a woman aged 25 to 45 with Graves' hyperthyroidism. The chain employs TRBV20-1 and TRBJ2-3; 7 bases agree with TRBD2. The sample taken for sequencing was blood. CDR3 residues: CSALGEGYTQYF. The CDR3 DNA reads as TGCAGTGCTCTAGGGGAGGGGTATACGCAGTATTTT.